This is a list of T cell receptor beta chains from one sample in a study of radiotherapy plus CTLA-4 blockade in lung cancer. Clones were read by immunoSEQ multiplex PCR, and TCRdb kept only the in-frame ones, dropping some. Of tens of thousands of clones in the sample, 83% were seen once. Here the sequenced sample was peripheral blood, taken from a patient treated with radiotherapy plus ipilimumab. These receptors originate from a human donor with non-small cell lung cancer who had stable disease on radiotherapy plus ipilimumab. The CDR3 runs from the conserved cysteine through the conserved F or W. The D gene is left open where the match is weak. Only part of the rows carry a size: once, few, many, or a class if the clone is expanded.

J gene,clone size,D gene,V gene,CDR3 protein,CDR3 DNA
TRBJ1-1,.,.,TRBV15,CATSSGLGNLNTEAFF,TGTGCCACCAGCAGTGGGTTAGGCAATCTGAACACTGAAGCTTTCTTT
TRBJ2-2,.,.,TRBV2,CATTGRANTGELFF,TGTGCCACCACAGGGAGGGCAAACACCGGGGAGCTGTTTTTT
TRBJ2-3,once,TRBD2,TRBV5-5,CASSHLGGSSTDTQYF,TGTGCCAGCAGCCACCTCGGGGGGAGCTCGACAGATACGCAGTATTTT
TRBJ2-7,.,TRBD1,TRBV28,CASSFIRGQGGGEQYF,TGTGCCAGCAGCTTTATCCGGGGACAGGGCGGAGGCGAGCAGTACTTC
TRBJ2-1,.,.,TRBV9,CASSVVPTSNEQFF,TGTGCCAGCAGCGTAGTTCCTACTTCCAATGAGCAGTTCTTC
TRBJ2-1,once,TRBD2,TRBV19,CASSSGRGYNEQFF,TGTGCCAGTAGTAGCGGGAGGGGGTACAATGAGCAGTTCTTC
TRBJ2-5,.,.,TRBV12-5,CASGLGETQYF,TGTGCTAGTGGTTTGGGAGAGACCCAGTACTTC
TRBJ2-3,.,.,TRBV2,CASSEPTVGRSTDTQYF,TGTGCCAGCAGTGAACCAACTGTCGGACGGAGCACAGATACGCAGTATTTT
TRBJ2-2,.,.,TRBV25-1,CASSAGVWTGELFF,TGTGCCAGCAGTGCGGGGGTATGGACCGGGGAGCTGTTTTTT
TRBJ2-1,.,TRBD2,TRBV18,CASSPQAGDGYNEQFF,TGTGCCAGCTCACCCCAAGCGGGAGACGGGTACAATGAGCAGTTCTTC
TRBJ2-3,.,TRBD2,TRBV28,CASSSGGAERDTQYF,TGTGCCAGCAGTTCCGGGGGGGCAGAGAGAGATACGCAGTATTTT
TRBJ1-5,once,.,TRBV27,CASSLGAVNQPQHF,TGTGCCAGCAGTTTAGGAGCCGTCAATCAGCCCCAGCATTTT
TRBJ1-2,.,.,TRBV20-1,CSARDRDGYTF,TGCAGTGCTAGAGACAGGGATGGCTACACCTTC
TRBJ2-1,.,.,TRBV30,CAWSRRGNGEQFF,TGTGCCTGGAGTCGACGGGGGAATGGTGAGCAGTTCTTC
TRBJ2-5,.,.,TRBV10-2,CASSKRPQETQYF,TGCGCCAGCTCTAAAAGGCCTCAAGAGACCCAGTACTTC
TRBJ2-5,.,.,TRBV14,CASSQDNGAETQYF,TGTGCCAGCAGCCAAGATAATGGGGCCGAGACCCAGTACTTC
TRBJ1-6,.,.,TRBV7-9,CASSLKRGGSSYNSPLHF,TGTGCCAGCAGCTTGAAGAGGGGAGGGAGCTCCTATAATTCACCCCTCCACTTT
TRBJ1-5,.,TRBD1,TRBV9,CASSASGTGLNQPQHF,TGTGCCAGCAGCGCCTCCGGGACAGGGCTTAATCAGCCCCAGCATTTT
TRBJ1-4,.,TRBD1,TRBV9,CASSPGDRLNEKLFF,TGTGCCAGCAGCCCTGGGGACAGGCTTAATGAAAAACTGTTTTTT
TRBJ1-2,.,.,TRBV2,CASTPPPRGAYGYTF,TGTGCCAGCACCCCCCCACCGCGGGGGGCCTATGGCTACACCTTC
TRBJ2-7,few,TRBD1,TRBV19,CASSHATGQREQYF,TGTGCCAGTAGTCACGCGACAGGGCAGAGGGAGCAGTACTTC
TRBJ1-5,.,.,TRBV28,CASSRPPLGQPQHF,TGTGCCAGCAGTCGCCCCCCGTTGGGGCAGCCCCAGCATTTT
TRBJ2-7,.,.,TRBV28,CASSFPPSEQYF,TGTGCCAGCAGTTTCCCCCCAAGCGAGCAGTACTTC
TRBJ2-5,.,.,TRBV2,CASRAGIQETQYF,TGTGCCAGCAGGGCGGGCATTCAAGAGACCCAGTACTTC
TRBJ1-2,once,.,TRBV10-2,CASSPGRGGYTF,TGCGCCAGCAGCCCCGGACGGGGCGGCTACACCTTC
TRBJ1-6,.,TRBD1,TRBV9,CASSASSVQGAHSPLHF,TGTGCCAGCAGCGCCTCGTCGGTACAGGGGGCTCATTCACCCCTCCACTTT
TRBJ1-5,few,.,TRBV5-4,CASSLGGGNQPQHF,TGTGCCAGCAGCTTGGGCGGAGGGAATCAGCCCCAGCATTTT